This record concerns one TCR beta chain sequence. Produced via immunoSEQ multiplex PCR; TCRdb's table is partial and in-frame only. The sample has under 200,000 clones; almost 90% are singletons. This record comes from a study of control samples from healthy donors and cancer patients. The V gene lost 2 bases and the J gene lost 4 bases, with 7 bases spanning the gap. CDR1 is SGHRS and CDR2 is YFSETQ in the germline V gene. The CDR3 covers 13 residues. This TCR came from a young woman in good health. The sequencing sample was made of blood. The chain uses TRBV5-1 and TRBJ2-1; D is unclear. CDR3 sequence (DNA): TGCGCCAGCAGCTTCTACAGTTACAATGAGCAGTTCTTC. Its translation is CASSFYSYNEQFF. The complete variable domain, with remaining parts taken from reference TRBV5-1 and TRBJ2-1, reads KAGVTQTPRYLIKTRGQQVTLSCSPISGHRSVSWYQQTPGQGLQFLFEYFSETQRNKGNFPGRFSGRQFSNSRSEMNVSTLELGDSALYLCASSFYSYNEQFFGPGTRLTVL.